The 5 T cell receptor beta chains given below trace back to one sample, sequenced in a study of blood T cells in healthy people across ages. Together with a sample-barcoded 5' primer, a J-beta primer mix was included in a second PCR lasting about 7 to 11 cycles. TCRdb re-called the 5' RACE reads with MiXCR, one entry per CDR3 protein. The sample consists of around 970,000 distinct CDR3 sequences, 51% of them appearing once. Sequenced sample: blood. The source of these receptors is a woman aged 55-69 years in good health.

This chain connects TRBV6-5 to TRBJ1-2; TRBD1 matches 7 bases. CDR1 MNHEY and CDR2 SVGAGI come from the germline V gene. This CDR3 contains 18 residues. The trim removed 0 bases at V and 4 bases at J, leaving 14 bases unmatched. The CDR3 nucleotides read TGTGCCAGCAGTTACTCATTGGGACAGCTACCCCTTGGCTATGGCTACACCTTC. This encodes CASSYSLGQLPLGYGYTF.

The V and J genes are TRBV5-1 and TRBJ2-3; D gene uncertain. The V gene's germline CDR1 is SGHRS and CDR2 YFSETQ. Trimming took off 0 bases at V and 5 bases at J, with 10 bases between the two ends. The CDR3 runs to 14 residues. CDR3 region: CASSLDPAIDTQYF. Here the CDR3 DNA reads TGCGCCAGCAGCTTGGATCCAGCCATAGATACGCAGTATTTT.

Only a few counts were recorded for this clonotype. The chain couples TRBV6-6 to TRBJ2-7; TRBD2 matches 8 bases. Germline V lookup: CDR1 MNHNY, CDR2 SVGAGI (reference sequence). CDR3 length: 16 amino acids. The V and J ends lost 2 bases and 3 bases, in that order; junction bases with no gene match: 9. DNA for the CDR3: TGTGCCAGCAGTTACCCGGACGAGCGGGGGTTCTACGAGCAGTACTTC. Protein product: CASSYPDERGFYEQYF.

This chain links TRBV11-3 with TRBJ2-2; either TRBD1 or TRBD2 may supply D (6 bases each). The CDR3 has 15 amino acids. The germline gives CDR1 SGHNT, CDR2 YENEEA. Between the trimmed V and J ends, which lost 3 bases and 0 bases, there was a span of 8 bases. For the CDR3, the DNA is TGTGCCAGCAGCTTCGGGGGCCCGAACACCGGGGAGCTGTTTTTT. Amino acids: CASSFGGPNTGELFF.

The chain uses TRBV7-2 and TRBJ2-5; the match to TRBD2 covers 8 bases. In germline, CDR1 is SGHTA, CDR2 FQGNSA. J was trimmed by 5 bases and V by 3 bases; bases with no gene match: 11. The CDR3 covers 16 residues. For the CDR3, the DNA is TGTGCCAGCAGCTTCCAGGCTAGCGGGCGGTTGGAGACCCAGTACTTC. Protein product: CASSFQASGRLETQYF.